This entry lists 32 T cell receptor beta chains sequenced from one sample in a study of T cell changes during pregnancy in multiple sclerosis. The repertoire was sequenced with immunoSEQ multiplex PCR; TCRdb's copy has only in-frame clones and lacks some. The sample records 45,000 to 55,000 clones, 88% being singletons. This specimen was CD4+ T cells from peripheral blood mononuclear cells, taken in the second trimester of pregnancy. These receptors were taken from a female donor with multiple sclerosis, enrolled in a pregnancy study.

The chain recombines TRBV5-1 with TRBJ2-4; 7 bases agree with TRBD1. The length of the CDR3 is 16 residues. CDR1 and CDR2 (germline): SGHRS, YFSETQ. After removal of 5 bases from V and 2 bases from J, the junction contained 10 bases not matched to a gene. CDR3 bases: TGCGCCAGCAGAGGGGGCCCCCCAGGGTCCAAAAACATTCAGTACTTC. Protein: CASRGGPPGSKNIQYF.

The chain uses TRBV7-9 and TRBJ1-2; D gene uncertain. There are 15 residues in the CDR3. Germline CDR1 is SEHNR and CDR2 is FQNEAQ (reference sequence). Trimming removed 5 bases at V and 7 bases at J, with 20 bases between. The CDR3 loop is CASSPRSMGVGGYTF. The CDR3 DNA follows: TGTGCCAGCAGCCCACGAAGTATGGGAGTTGGTGGCTACACCTTC.

This chain uses TRBV11-2 with TRBJ1-1; D is uncertain. Per germline, CDR1 SGHAT and CDR2 FQNNGV. The CDR3 is 13 residues long. Trimming left V 2 bases short and J 4 bases short, with 8 bases between. DNA for the CDR3: TGTGCCAGCAGCTTACGAGGTCGCACTGAAGCTTTCTTT. This encodes CASSLRGRTEAFF.

For this clone: The same CDR3 is also encoded by other DNA sequences in this sample. V and J are TRBV5-1 and TRBJ2-6; D possibly corresponds to TRBD1 (6 bases). Per the germline V gene, CDR1 is SGHRS and CDR2 is YFSETQ. This CDR3 comprises 15 residues. V was cut by 2 bases and J by 0 bases, with 6 bases left in between. The CDR3 DNA is TGCGCCAGCAGCTTAGGGGGCTCTGGGGCCAACGTCCTGACTTTC. Translation: CASSLGGSGANVLTF.

V gene TRBV29-1 combines with J gene TRBJ2-7, with 9 bases that match TRBD2. Germline trimming cut 6 bases from V and 1 base from J; bases unmatched to any gene: 7. The CDR3 runs to 14 residues. CDR1 is SQVTM, CDR2 ANQGSEA, per germline. The CDR3 DNA follows: TGCAGCGTCCTAGGGACTAGCAGTTCCTACGAGCAGTACTTC. Residues: CSVLGTSSSYEQYF.

The genes are TRBV7-9 and TRBJ1-1; D is unclear. The CDR3 is made up of 13 amino acids. Germline V CDR1 and CDR2: SEHNR, FQNEAQ (reference sequence). Deletions cut 1 base from V and 3 bases from J, with 6 bases between. The CDR3 DNA reads as TGTGCCAGCAGCTTAGACGCGTACACTGAAGCTTTCTTT. This sequence encodes CASSLDAYTEAFF.

A note on this clone: One junction end does not reproduce the germline sequence, and a read error may be involved. The V and J genes are TRBV5-6 and TRBJ2-5, with 7 bases matching TRBD1. Germline V gene sequence: CDR1 SGHDT, CDR2 YYEEEE. The CDR3 is made up of 14 amino acids. The CDR3 here is CASSPTGVGETRYF. In DNA form, the CDR3 reads TGTGCCAGCAGTCCAACAGGGGTTGGAGAGACCCGGTACTTC. Full variable domain (outside the CDR3, taken from reference TRBV5-6 and TRBJ2-5): DAGVTQSPTHLIKTRGQQVTLRCSPKSGHDTVSWYQQALGQGPQFIFQYYEEEERQRGNFPDRFSGHQFPNYSSELNVNALLLGDSALYLCASSPTGVGETRYFGPGTRLLVL.

V and J are TRBV6-4 and TRBJ1-1, with a possible D match to TRBD1 (6 bases). Trimming cost V 0 bases and J 4 bases, with 12 bases left between them. In germline, CDR1 is MRHNA, CDR2 SNTAGT. This CDR3 contains 15 residues. CDR3 sequence reads: CASSDSTGGGTEAFF. The CDR3 nucleotides read TGTGCCAGCAGTGACTCGACGGGGGGCGGCACTGAAGCTTTCTTT.

The chain joins TRBV30 to TRBJ2-7; 15 positions match TRBD2. V lost 1 base, J lost 0 bases, and 4 bases stayed unmatched. The CDR3 totals 17 residues. The germline V gene has CDR1 GTSNPN and CDR2 SVGIG (reference sequence). The CDR3 region is CAWSDWTSGRASYEQYF. The DNA of the CDR3 is TGTGCCTGGAGTGATTGGACTAGCGGGAGGGCCTCCTACGAGCAGTACTTC.

CDR3 in amino acids: CASSVGTGPPSAGELFF. The CDR3 region has the DNA TGTGCCAGCAGCGTAGGGACAGGTCCTCCCAGCGCCGGGGAGCTGTTTTTT. The J gene is TRBJ2-2, the V gene TRBV9, with 7 bases that match TRBD1. This CDR3 contains 17 residues. The J segment lost 6 bases and the V segment lost 0 bases, leaving 11 bases of the junction unmatched. Germline CDR1 and CDR2: SGDLS and YYNGEE.

The chain carries TRBV2 and TRBJ2-7; D may be TRBD1 (6 bases). The CDR3 is made up of 14 amino acids. Per the germline V gene, CDR1 is SNHLY and CDR2 is FYNNEI. The V gene lost 6 bases and the J gene lost 3 bases, with 15 bases spanning the gap. The CDR3 is CASSLDRTIYEQYF. The CDR3 coding sequence is TGTGCCAGCAGCCTCGACAGGACAATCTACGAGCAGTACTTC.

The rearrangement joins TRBV5-1 to TRBJ2-5, with 7 bases fitting TRBD2. Germline-derived CDR1 and CDR2 are SGHRS and YFSETQ. CDR3 length equals 17 residues. V was pared by 0 bases and J by 3 bases, with 11 bases of the junction left unmatched. CDR3 in DNA: TGCGCCAGCAGCTTGGCTCTCAAGCGGGAAGAAGAAGAGACCCAGTACTTC. Its protein product is CASSLALKREEEETQYF.

The genes are TRBV9 and TRBJ1-3; D is ambiguous. The ends were cut back, 0 bases at V and 4 bases at J, with 17 bases in the middle. In germline, CDR1 is SGDLS, CDR2 YYNGEE. CDR3 length: 17 amino acids. CDR3 sequence (DNA): TGTGCCAGCAGCGTAGCTGGGAGGGCCTTCTGGGGAAACACCATATATTTT. Translating gives CASSVAGRAFWGNTIYF.

CDR3: CASSEDRDTEAFF. In DNA form, the CDR3 reads TGTGCCAGCAGCGAGGACAGGGACACTGAAGCTTTCTTT. V gene TRBV7-8 combines with J gene TRBJ1-1, with 8 bases that match TRBD1. The CDR3 has 13 amino acids. Per the germline V gene, CDR1 is SGHVS and CDR2 is FQNEAQ. Trimming took 5 bases from V and 3 from J; bases not matched to a gene: 2. The full variable domain, its missing parts supplied by reference TRBV7-8 and TRBJ1-1, is GAGVSQSPRYKVAKRGQDVALRCDPISGHVSLFWYQQALGQGPEFLTYFQNEAQLDKSGLPSDRFFAERPEGSVSTLKIQRTQQEDSAVYLCASSEDRDTEAFFGQGTRLTVV.

This clone was found once. This CDR3 reads CASSPGQGAMSEQYF. Written as DNA, the CDR3 is TGTGCCAGCAGCCCCGGACAGGGGGCGATGAGCGAGCAGTACTTC. The chain couples TRBV6-6 to TRBJ2-7, with 11 bases identical to TRBD1. Germline assignment: CDR1 MNHNY and CDR2 SVGAGI (reference sequence). The CDR3 extends over 15 amino acids. The J segment lost 6 bases and the V segment lost 6 bases, leaving 10 bases of the junction unmatched.

Within the sample, this clone is medium-sized. This chain links TRBV25-1 with TRBJ2-7; a weak D match, TRBD2 (5 bases). Trimming shortened V by 4 bases and J by 1 base, and 8 bases separated the two germline ends. The CDR3 has 13 residues. The V gene's germline CDR1 is MGHDK and CDR2 SYGVNS. CDR3 sequence reads: CASSGTRSYEQYF. Written as DNA, the CDR3 is TGTGCCAGCAGTGGCACTAGGTCCTACGAGCAGTACTTC.

J is TRBJ1-2 and V is TRBV19; a weak D match, TRBD1 (6 bases). Germline loops: CDR1 LNHDA, CDR2 SQIVND (reference sequence). The CDR3 length is 14 residues. V was clipped by 7 bases and J by 4 bases, with 16 bases between them. CDR3 in DNA: TGTGCCAGTACTACCGGACAGTGGGGCTATGGCTACACCTTC. As protein: CASTTGQWGYGYTF.

The gene calls are TRBV28 and TRBJ1-5; TRBD1 agrees at 8 bases. J lost 6 bases, V lost 7 bases, and 11 bases had no gene match. Germline lookup yields CDR1 MDHEN and CDR2 SYDVKM. The CDR3 totals 15 residues. The chain's CDR3 is CASNYGAGGGQPQHF. The CDR3 DNA reads as TGTGCCAGCAACTATGGGGCAGGGGGCGGTCAGCCCCAGCATTTT.

The J gene is TRBJ2-5, the V gene TRBV5-8; D not resolved. V lost 4 bases to trimming and J lost 9 bases, with 10 bases between them. Looked up from germline, CDR1 is SGHTS and CDR2 is YDEGEE. CDR3 length equals 11 residues. CDR3 sequence (DNA): TGTGCCAGCAGCGCGGCGGCGGCCCAGTACTTC. Translation: CASSAAAAQYF. Full variable domain (remainder filled in from reference TRBV5-8 and TRBJ2-5): EAGVTQSPTHLIKTRGQQATLRCSPISGHTSVYWYQQALGLGLQFLLWYDEGEERNRGNFPPRFSGRQFPNYSSELNVNALELEDSALYLCASSAAAAQYFGPGTRLLVL.

The CDR3 spells CASVGGQGNEKLFF. The CDR3 coding sequence is TGTGCCAGCGTAGGGGGACAGGGTAATGAAAAACTGTTTTTT. The rearrangement links TRBV6-6 to TRBJ1-4, with TRBD1 identical over 9 bases. Germline CDR1 MNHNY, CDR2 SVGAGI (reference sequence). The CDR3 sequence is 14 residues long. The V and J ends lost 8 bases and 4 bases, in that order; junction bases with no gene match: 5.

The J gene is TRBJ2-1, the V gene TRBV7-9; 11 nucleotides agree with TRBD2. The germline CDR1 and CDR2 sequences are SEHNR and FQNEAQ (reference sequence). This CDR3 has 16 residues. V trimming: 5 bases; J trimming: 7 bases; junction bases outside the gene matches: 10. The CDR3 DNA reads as TGTGCCAGCAGCACACATAGCGGGAGGGCCCCAAATGAGCAGTTCTTC. Its translation: CASSTHSGRAPNEQFF. The whole variable domain, remainder taken from reference TRBV7-9 and TRBJ2-1, is DTGVSQNPRHKITKRGQNVTFRCDPISEHNRLYWYRQTLGQGPEFLTYFQNEAQLEKSRLLSDRFSAERPKGSFSTLEIQRTEQGDSAMYLCASSTHSGRAPNEQFFGPGTRLTVL.

This chain uses TRBV7-2 with TRBJ2-7; 10 bases match TRBD1. The trim removed 3 bases at V and 6 bases at J, leaving 2 bases unmatched. The germline V gene has CDR1 SGHTA and CDR2 FQGNSA. The CDR3 is 13 amino acids. The CDR3 DNA follows: TGTGCCAGCAGCTTGACAGGGGGCGGCGAGCAGTACTTC. This encodes CASSLTGGGEQYF. The full variable domain, rest sourced from reference TRBV7-2 and TRBJ2-7, is GAGVSQSPSNKVTEKGKDVELRCDPISGHTALYWYRQSLGQGLEFLIYFQGNSAPDKSGLPSDRFSAERTGGSVSTLTIQRTQQEDSAVYLCASSLTGGGEQYFGPGTRLTVT.

The chain links TRBV5-1 to TRBJ1-1, with D possibly being TRBD1 (6 bases). Germline V gives CDR1 SGHRS, CDR2 YFSETQ. The CDR3 is 14 residues long. V gave up 0 bases and J gave up 4 bases, with 10 bases separating them. The CDR3 region has the DNA TGCGCCAGCAGCTTGGACAGGGCGAGCACTGAAGCTTTCTTT. Translated: CASSLDRASTEAFF.

V usage is TRBV6-5 and J usage is TRBJ1-6, with TRBD1 identical over 8 bases. CDR1 is MNHEY and CDR2 is SVGAGI in the germline V gene. There are 16 residues in the CDR3. V lost 0 bases to trimming and J lost 7 bases; unmatched junction nucleotides: 5. The DNA for the CDR3 is TGTGCCAGCAGTTACTCGGCAGGGGGCAGGAATTCACCCCTCCACTTT. This translates into CASSYSAGGRNSPLHF.

V is TRBV28 and J is TRBJ1-2; 7 bases fit TRBD1. The J segment lost 7 bases and the V segment lost 6 bases, leaving 5 bases of the junction unmatched. The CDR3 has 12 amino acids. The germline gives CDR1 MDHEN, CDR2 SYDVKM. The CDR3 is CASRDTGVGYTF. The CDR3 region has the DNA TGTGCCAGCAGAGACACAGGGGTTGGCTACACCTTC.

The chain links TRBV27 to TRBJ2-1; D gene unclear. V lost 3 bases and J lost 3, with 6 bases in between. The CDR3 extends over 13 amino acids. The germline gives CDR1 MNHEY, CDR2 SMNVEV (reference sequence). The CDR3 region is CASSFGLYNEQFF. For the CDR3, the DNA is TGTGCCAGCAGTTTTGGGCTCTACAATGAGCAGTTCTTC.

J is TRBJ1-4 and V is TRBV7-9; possibly TRBD1 for D (5 bases). The CDR3 has 16 residues. CDR1 is SEHNR and CDR2 is FQNEAQ in the germline V gene (reference sequence). V dropped 5 bases and J dropped 3 bases, with 16 bases sitting between them. The CDR3 DNA reads as TGTGCCAGCAGCCCGCAGTGGGGGGGGTCTAATGAAAAACTGTTTTTT. Amino acid sequence: CASSPQWGGSNEKLFF.

This rearrangement joins TRBV2 to TRBJ2-5; D is perhaps TRBD2 (6 bases). Between the trimmed V and J ends, which lost 6 bases and 4 bases, there was a span of 18 bases. The CDR3 spans 15 residues. The V gene's germline CDR1 is SNHLY and CDR2 FYNNEI. The CDR3 sequence is CASRERAGRIETQYF. CDR3 DNA sequence: TGTGCCAGCAGGGAGAGGGCGGGACGTATAGAGACCCAGTACTTC.

V usage is TRBV5-4 and J usage is TRBJ2-2; 10 bases match TRBD2. The V and J ends lost 4 bases and 6 bases, in that order; junction bases with no gene match: 9. Per the germline V gene, CDR1 is SGHNT and CDR2 is YYREEE (reference sequence). This CDR3 has 16 amino acids. The CDR3 spells CASSIRPGLASGELFF. The CDR3 DNA sequence: TGTGCCAGCAGCATCAGACCGGGACTAGCGTCCGGGGAGCTGTTTTTT.

The chain has TRBV2 and TRBJ2-5; 8 bases are a match to TRBD2. Trimming took 4 bases from V and 4 from J; bases not matched to a gene: 2. The CDR3 runs to 13 residues. Per germline, CDR1 SNHLY and CDR2 FYNNEI. This chain's CDR3 is CASSVGGAETQYF. CDR3 in DNA: TGTGCCAGCAGTGTCGGGGGGGCAGAGACCCAGTACTTC.

The chain employs TRBV7-2 and TRBJ2-3, with a weak D call TRBD2 (5 bases). Trimming removed 0 bases at V and 0 bases at J, with 7 bases between. From germline, CDR1 is SGHTA and CDR2 FQGNSA. CDR3 length: 15 residues. CDR3 protein: CASSLAPGSTDTQYF. In nucleotides, the CDR3 is TGTGCCAGCAGCTTAGCTCCGGGGAGCACAGATACGCAGTATTTT.

The chain joins TRBV19 to TRBJ2-5; no firm D call. CDR3 length equals 15 residues. V was clipped by 3 bases and J by 0 bases, with 11 bases between them. Germline V gene lookup returns CDR1 LNHDA and CDR2 SQIVND (reference sequence). CDR3 DNA: TGTGCCAGTAGTATCATGGGCACTTACCAAGAGACCCAGTACTTC. It codes for CASSIMGTYQETQYF.